The 15 T cell receptor beta chains below were found in one sample sequenced in a study of T-cell reconstitution after alpha-beta-depleted transplantation in children. The TCRbeta library incorporated unique molecular identifiers. MiXCR was run by TCRdb on the PCR reads, yielding one entry per CDR3 protein. The sample records approximately 340,000 distinct CDR3 sequences, 10% to 13% being singletons. The sequenced sample was PBMCs from the stem cell graft donor, obtained from the stem cell graft. These receptors all stem from a human donor who donated a stem cell graft to a child with acute lymphoblastic leukemia.

The gene calls are TRBV10-3 and TRBJ2-7, with TRBD2 identical over 11 bases. The CDR3 totals 16 residues. CDR1 is ENHRY and CDR2 is SYGVKD in the germline V gene. V was clipped by 1 base and J by 3 bases; unmatched bases: 5. This chain's CDR3 is CAISEYTSGSNYEQYF. DNA for the CDR3: TGTGCCATCAGTGAGTATACTAGCGGGAGTAACTACGAGCAGTACTTC.

This clonotype was recorded a few times. The rearrangement uses TRBV20-1 and TRBJ2-3; 9 bases match TRBD1. V was pared by 6 bases and J by 4 bases, with 2 bases of the junction left unmatched. The CDR3 consists of 12 residues. CDR1 DFQATT and CDR2 SNEGSKA come from the germline V gene (reference sequence). The chain's CDR3 is CSAGTGSDTQYF. In DNA, the CDR3 is TGCAGTGCGGGGACAGGGTCAGATACGCAGTATTTT.

This clonotype was seen at least ten times. The chain couples TRBV12-3 or TRBV12-4 to TRBJ2-6, with TRBD1 matching 7 bases. V gave up 1 base and J gave up 4 bases; unmatched junction bases: 7. The CDR3 runs to 17 residues. CDR3 DNA: TGTGCCAGCAGTTTAGGACAGGGTTCCCGGGGGGCCAACGTCCTGACTTTC. Amino acid sequence: CASSLGQGSRGANVLTF.

This rearrangement joins TRBV10-2 to TRBJ2-7; D perhaps matches TRBD2 (6 bases). The V end was cut by 6 bases, the J end by 0 bases, with 21 bases between. The CDR3 length is 17 residues. Germline V gene lookup returns CDR1 WSHSY and CDR2 SAAADI. CDR3 in amino acids: CASSPPVGLARSYEQYF. The CDR3 bases are TGCGCCAGCAGCCCCCCAGTAGGGCTAGCGCGCTCCTACGAGCAGTACTTC.

The chain is built from TRBV20-1 and TRBJ2-1, with 11 bases aligning to TRBD2. This CDR3 contains 14 residues. Germline V gene lookup returns CDR1 DFQATT and CDR2 SNEGSKA (reference sequence). V gave up 6 bases and J gave up 8 bases; unmatched junction bases: 9. The CDR3, as DNA: TGCAGTGCGTCGGGACTAGCGGTTCTTGATGAGCAGTTCTTC. Translating gives CSASGLAVLDEQFF.

The table lists this clonotype with a few counts. This chain links TRBV11-1 with TRBJ2-7, with 9 bases matching TRBD1. V was clipped by 5 bases and J by 6 bases; unmatched bases: 5. The CDR3 totals 13 residues. Looked up from germline, CDR1 is SGHAT and CDR2 is FQDESV (reference sequence). The CDR3 DNA sequence: TGTGCCAGCAGCCGGGACAGGGCAGGCGAGCAGTACTTC. As protein: CASSRDRAGEQYF.

Many counts were recorded for this clonotype. The rearrangement uses TRBV12-3 or TRBV12-4 and TRBJ2-7; perhaps TRBD2 as D (5 bases). This CDR3 has 14 residues. V lost 6 bases and J 0 bases, leaving 12 bases between the germline ends. CDR3 bases: TGTGCCAGCAGAGGAGGAGTCTCCTCCTACGAGCAGTACTTC. This encodes CASRGGVSSYEQYF.

Here the CDR3 DNA reads TGTGCCAGCAGTTTGGACCCGAAGGTAGTACACAATGAGCAGTTCTTC. It translates to CASSLDPKVVHNEQFF. The chain uses TRBV28 and TRBJ2-1; D gene uncertain. The CDR3 has 16 amino acids. Germline assignment: CDR1 MDHEN and CDR2 SYDVKM. Trimming stripped 3 bases from V and 5 bases from J, with 17 bases between.

This clonotype was counted between two and nine times. CDR3 DNA sequence: TGTGCCAGCTCGCAAACCTCTGGGGCCAACGTCCTGACTTTC. It is translated as CASSQTSGANVLTF. This chain uses TRBV18 with TRBJ2-6; no definite D call. The CDR3 covers 14 residues. Germline CDR1 and CDR2: KGHSH and LQKENI. With 6 bases removed from V and 0 bases from J, the gap between germline ends came to 6 bases.

This clonotype has ten or more counts. The rearrangement uses TRBV4-3 and TRBJ2-7, with 13 bases lining up with TRBD2. The V gene end was trimmed by 3 bases and the J gene end by 4 bases; junction bases not matched to a gene: 3. Germline values: CDR1 LGHNA, CDR2 YSLEER. The CDR3 is 15 amino acids. This chain's CDR3 is CASSQGLAGLYEQYF. The CDR3 DNA is TGCGCCAGCAGCCAGGGACTAGCGGGATTGTACGAGCAGTACTTC.

The V gene is TRBV15, the J gene TRBJ2-5; 7 nucleotides line up with TRBD1. The V gene end was trimmed by 1 base and the J gene end by 5 bases; junction bases not matched to a gene: 10. From germline, CDR1 is LNHNV and CDR2 YYDKDF (reference sequence). The CDR3 loop spans 16 amino acids. The CDR3 DNA is TGTGCCACCAGCAGAGTGGGAAGACAGGGCGGGGAGACCCAGTACTTC. It translates to CATSRVGRQGGETQYF.

The chain recombines TRBV4-2 with TRBJ2-1; unclear D gene. V was cut by 3 bases and J by 8 bases, with 14 bases left in between. Germline V gives CDR1 LGHNA, CDR2 YNFKEQ. The CDR3 sequence is 14 residues long. CDR3 DNA: TGTGCCAGCAGCCAGAGAGAAGTTTTTGATGAGCAGTTCTTC. This translates into CASSQREVFDEQFF.

A few counts support this clonotype. The chain carries TRBV28 and TRBJ1-5, with unresolved D. The germline V and J ends were trimmed by 3 bases and 0 bases, with 6 bases remaining between them. Germline CDR1 and CDR2: MDHEN and SYDVKM. The CDR3 is made up of 14 amino acids. The CDR3 spells CASSFRNSNQPQHF. CDR3 coding DNA: TGTGCCAGCAGTTTTAGAAATAGCAATCAGCCCCAGCATTTT.

This clonotype has only a few counts. The J gene is TRBJ2-7, the V gene TRBV5-1; D unresolved. Trimming stripped 1 base from V and 2 bases from J, with 13 bases between. The CDR3 extends over 15 amino acids. The germline V gene encodes CDR1 SGHRS and CDR2 YFSETQ. In nucleotides, the CDR3 is TGCGCCAGCAGCTTGAAAACGGAAAAGACCTACGAGCAGTACTTC. It translates to CASSLKTEKTYEQYF.

The chain is built from TRBV12-3 or TRBV12-4 and TRBJ2-7, with 11 nucleotides matching TRBD2. V trimming: 5 bases; J trimming: 9 bases; junction bases outside the gene matches: 9. This CDR3 is 14 amino acids long. The DNA of the CDR3 is TGTGCCAGCAGTCGACTAGCGGGAATCGGCGGGCAGTACTTC. Translated, it gives CASSRLAGIGGQYF.